One and the same sample provided the 28 T cell receptor beta chains below, sequenced in a study of CD8 T cells in ankylosing spondylitis. These receptors have no identified antigens. Each CDR3 protein gets one entry after TCRdb re-called the 5' RACE reads with MiXCR. The sample has fewer than 550,000 distinct CDR3 sequences; 5.3% are singletons. Study-wide points: For ankylosing spondylitis blood, a TCR beta motif of 7 or 8 highly homologous variants appeared characteristic.

What was sequenced was blood, either unsorted or a sorted T cell fraction (not recorded which). The source is a male donor with ankylosing spondylitis.

This clonotype was detected many times. The genes are TRBV29-1 and TRBJ1-2; TRBD1 aligns across 10 bases. V was clipped by 5 bases and J by 0 bases; unmatched bases: 6. The CDR3 loop spans 15 amino acids. Germline CDR1 is SQVTM and CDR2 is ANQGSEA. The CDR3 coding sequence is TGCAGCGTTCGACAGGGGGCGGGGGCTAACTATGGCTACACCTTC. The encoded protein is CSVRQGAGANYGYTF.

This clonotype was recorded many times. The rearrangement links TRBV5-6 to TRBJ2-4; weak D call: TRBD1 (6 bases). The CDR3 is 17 residues long. Trimming cost V 0 bases and J 6 bases, with 19 bases left between them. Germline V lookup: CDR1 SGHDT, CDR2 YYEEEE. The CDR3 bases are TGTGCCAGCAGCTTGGCGTATCGCCAGGGGATGTTAAACATTCAGTACTTC. Translation gives CASSLAYRQGMLNIQYF.

The table lists this clonotype with many counts. The chain couples TRBV5-5 to TRBJ2-5; D unclear. Germline V gene sequence: CDR1 SGHKS, CDR2 YYEKEE (reference sequence). Trimming cost V 1 base and J 0 bases, with 7 bases left between them. The CDR3 runs to 14 residues. The CDR3 bases are TGTGCCAGCAGCTTGTATACAGACCAAGAGACCCAGTACTTC. It specifies CASSLYTDQETQYF.

This clonotype was counted ten times or more. The rearrangement joins TRBV10-3 to TRBJ2-1, with TRBD2 identical over 11 bases. Germline CDR1 reads ENHRY; CDR2 reads SYGVKD. The CDR3 runs 16 residues. J gave up 7 bases and V 3 bases, and 8 bases lay outside the gene matches. The chain's CDR3 is CAISEGTSGRMNEQFF. The CDR3 DNA reads TGTGCCATCAGTGAAGGGACTAGCGGCAGGATGAATGAGCAGTTCTTC.

This clonotype was detected ten times or more. The rearrangement links TRBV2 to TRBJ2-3; no reliable D call. V was cut by 2 bases and J by 6 bases, with 6 bases left in between. The CDR3 has 12 residues. Germline V CDR1 and CDR2: SNHLY, FYNNEI. The CDR3 DNA follows: TGTGCCAGCAGTGAACTGCGGGATACGCAGTATTTT. It yields the protein CASSELRDTQYF.

CDR3 protein: CAISLDGLLEQFF. Written as DNA, the CDR3 is TGTGCCATCAGTCTGGACGGCTTGCTCGAGCAGTTCTTC. V is TRBV10-3 and J is TRBJ2-1; no firm D call. There are 13 residues in the CDR3. V was pared by 5 bases and J by 10 bases, with 15 bases between. CDR1 and CDR2 (germline): ENHRY, SYGVKD.

This clonotype was seen only a few times. The CDR3 here is CASSSEVSGNTIYF. CDR3 DNA: TGTGCCAGCAGCTCGGAAGTCTCTGGAAACACCATATATTTT. The chain employs TRBV7-9 and TRBJ1-3; no clear D. This CDR3 has 14 residues. Germline CDR1 is SEHNR and CDR2 is FQNEAQ (reference sequence). Trimming took off 4 bases at V and 0 bases at J, with 7 bases between the two ends.

There are many counts of this clonotype. The rearrangement uses TRBV20-1 and TRBJ1-1; TRBD1 is a possible D gene (5 bases). The V gene lost 6 bases and the J gene lost 3 bases, with 14 bases spanning the gap. The CDR3 covers 13 residues. Germline values: CDR1 DFQATT, CDR2 SNEGSKA (reference sequence). The CDR3 coding sequence is TGCAGTGCCAAGAGGGGACTAGACACTGAAGCTTTCTTT. This translates into CSAKRGLDTEAFF.

This clonotype occurred many times. The genes are TRBV7-3 and TRBJ2-3, with D possibly called TRBD1 or TRBD2 (6 bases each). The germline V gene encodes CDR1 SGHTA and CDR2 FQGTGA. This CDR3 is 13 amino acids long. The V gene lost 6 bases and the J gene lost 3 bases, with 10 bases spanning the gap. The CDR3 region is CASSQGGTDTQYF. CDR3 nucleotide sequence: TGTGCCAGCAGTCAAGGGGGGACAGATACGCAGTATTTT.

This clonotype was recorded at least ten times. The chain couples TRBV28 to TRBJ1-2; TRBD1 is a possible D gene (5 bases). This CDR3 is built from 15 residues. Trimming took off 2 bases at V and 8 bases at J, with 18 bases between the two ends. Germline lookup yields CDR1 MDHEN and CDR2 SYDVKM. CDR3 amino acids: CASSLSGRVFDGYTF. Written as DNA, the CDR3 is TGTGCCAGCAGTTTAAGCGGCAGGGTTTTCGACGGCTACACCTTC.

This clonotype was seen ten or more times. The gene calls are TRBV4-2 and TRBJ2-1; 11 nucleotides agree with TRBD2. The length of the CDR3 is 16 residues. V lost 4 bases to trimming and J lost 4 bases; unmatched junction nucleotides: 6. CDR1 and CDR2 from the germline V gene are LGHNA and YNFKEQ. CDR3 nucleotides: TGTGCCAGCAGCCTTCGCACTAGCGGGGGATACAATGAGCAGTTCTTC. As protein: CASSLRTSGGYNEQFF.

This clonotype showed up many times. The chain links TRBV7-8 to TRBJ2-3; either TRBD1 or TRBD2 may fit D (5 bases each). The CDR3 totals 14 residues. The germline gives CDR1 SGHVS, CDR2 FQNEAQ. Deletions cut 5 bases from V and 2 bases from J, with 11 bases between. This chain's CDR3 is CASSLGTLTDTQYF. Written as DNA, the CDR3 is TGTGCCAGCAGCCTCGGGACCCTCACAGATACGCAGTATTTT.

The chain has TRBV20-1 and TRBJ2-7, with 7 bases fitting TRBD1. V lost 1 base and J lost 4; bases outside the gene matches: 1. CDR1 DFQATT and CDR2 SNEGSKA come from the germline V gene (reference sequence). The CDR3 is 12 amino acids. For the CDR3, the DNA is TGCAGTGCTAGAGGGGACAGTTACGAGCAGTACTTC. It codes for CSARGDSYEQYF.

The chain is built from TRBV9 and TRBJ2-3, with D possibly matching TRBD1 (5 bases). Trimming stripped 4 bases from V and 3 bases from J, with 12 bases between. The CDR3 contains 14 residues. From germline, CDR1 is SGDLS and CDR2 YYNGEE. The CDR3 DNA sequence: TGTGCCAGCAGCACAAGGGGCTGGACAGATACGCAGTATTTT. It is translated as CASSTRGWTDTQYF. The variable domain in full, with the rest retrieved from reference TRBV9 and TRBJ2-3, is DSGVTQTPKHLITATGQRVTLRCSPRSGDLSVYWYQQSLDQGLQFLIQYYNGEERAKGNILERFSAQQFPDLHSELNLSSLELGDSALYFCASSTRGWTDTQYFGPGTRLTVL.

This clonotype occurred many times. This chain joins TRBV7-2 and TRBJ2-5; 7 nucleotides align to TRBD1. The CDR3 contains 16 residues. Per the germline V gene, CDR1 is SGHTA and CDR2 is FQGNSA. The J segment lost 5 bases and the V segment lost 5 bases, leaving 14 bases of the junction unmatched. The CDR3 DNA reads TGTGCCAGCAGCCCGGTTTACAGGGGCTTAGAGGAGACCCAGTACTTC. It yields the protein CASSPVYRGLEETQYF.

This clonotype was recorded at least ten times. This chain joins TRBV7-9 and TRBJ1-2; no clear D. Germline CDR1 reads SEHNR; CDR2 reads FQNEAQ (reference sequence). Trimming shortened V by 3 bases and J by 2 bases, and 13 bases separated the two germline ends. The CDR3 is 15 amino acids. CDR3 loop: CASSFDQTFNYGYTF. CDR3 DNA sequence: TGTGCCAGCAGCTTCGATCAGACATTCAACTATGGCTACACCTTC.

This clonotype was counted ten times or more. The rearrangement joins TRBV11-2 to TRBJ2-5, with 10 bases fitting TRBD2. The V gene's germline CDR1 is SGHAT and CDR2 FQNNGV. With V trimmed by 3 bases and J by 4 bases, 14 bases remained unmatched. The CDR3 contains 18 residues. As DNA, the CDR3 is TGTGCCAGCAGCTTTTCACTTCTAGCGGGGGCCGGAGGAGAGACCCAGTACTTC. Translating gives CASSFSLLAGAGGETQYF.

This clonotype occurred many times. The chain recombines TRBV29-1 with TRBJ2-3; the match to TRBD2 covers 10 bases. V lost 5 bases and J lost 1; bases outside the gene matches: 6. The CDR3 loop spans 15 amino acids. CDR1 SQVTM and CDR2 ANQGSEA come from the germline V gene. DNA of the CDR3: TGCAGCGTTCTTCTAGCGGGAGAGGGCACAGATACGCAGTATTTT. It yields the protein CSVLLAGEGTDTQYF.

This clonotype was seen repeatedly, ten times or more. This chain links TRBV29-1 with TRBJ2-5, with 9 bases lining up with TRBD2. The CDR3 extends over 16 amino acids. The germline gives CDR1 SQVTM, CDR2 ANQGSEA. Trimming at V came to 7 bases and at J to 6 bases, leaving 18 bases not matched to a gene. The CDR3: CSGRILGIAGEKTQYF. CDR3 DNA sequence: TGCAGCGGCCGGATCTTGGGGATAGCGGGAGAAAAGACCCAGTACTTC.

The table lists this clonotype with many counts. The chain uses TRBV20-1 and TRBJ2-7; the match to TRBD2 covers 9 bases. The CDR3 extends over 14 amino acids. Losses at the gene ends were 4 bases for V and 0 bases for J; bases not matched to a gene: 4. Germline CDR1 DFQATT, CDR2 SNEGSKA (reference sequence). CDR3 residues: CSAIGLAFSYEQYF. The DNA for the CDR3 is TGCAGTGCTATTGGACTAGCGTTCTCCTACGAGCAGTACTTC.

In this sample, this clonotype turned up many times. The chain couples TRBV10-3 to TRBJ2-3, with D perhaps TRBD1 (5 bases). V lost 6 bases and J 0 bases, leaving 10 bases between the germline ends. Germline CDR1 ENHRY, CDR2 SYGVKD. This CDR3 spans 14 amino acids. CDR3 sequence reads: CAIRGVYSTDTQYF. The CDR3 coding sequence is TGTGCCATCAGAGGGGTGTATAGCACAGATACGCAGTATTTT.

This clonotype appeared a few times. V is TRBV5-1 and J is TRBJ2-1, with TRBD1 identical over 7 bases. This CDR3 has 13 residues. Germline V lookup: CDR1 SGHRS, CDR2 YFSETQ. With 3 bases clipped from V and 6 bases from J, the junction kept 3 bases outside the gene matches. The CDR3 here is CASSSTGANEQFF. The CDR3 DNA reads TGCGCCAGCAGCTCCACAGGGGCCAATGAGCAGTTCTTC.

V usage is TRBV4-3 and J usage is TRBJ1-1; possible D gene TRBD1, 6 bases. The CDR3 is made up of 14 amino acids. Trimming left V 7 bases short and J 1 base short, with 13 bases between. Germline-derived CDR1 and CDR2 are LGHNA and YSLEER. This CDR3 reads CASTPGQKNTEAFF. The CDR3 region has the DNA TGCGCCAGCACGCCGGGACAAAAGAACACTGAAGCTTTCTTT.

This chain connects TRBV7-9 to TRBJ2-1; 7 nucleotides agree with TRBD1. The CDR3 is made up of 16 amino acids. V shed 4 bases, J shed 9 bases, and the junction held 15 bases outside the gene matches. Germline V lookup: CDR1 SEHNR, CDR2 FQNEAQ (reference sequence). The CDR3 here is CASSSEGASFYSEQFF. The CDR3 region has the DNA TGTGCCAGCAGCTCCGAGGGGGCCTCATTCTATAGTGAGCAGTTCTTC.

The table lists this clonotype with many counts. The chain employs TRBV12-3 or TRBV12-4 and TRBJ1-1; 9 bases line up with TRBD1. The V and J ends lost 3 bases and 11 bases, in that order; junction bases with no gene match: 13. This CDR3 has 15 residues. In nucleotides, the CDR3 is TGTGCCAGCAGTTTCGGGACAGGGAGCCCCTTCGAGGCTTTCTTT. Translation: CASSFGTGSPFEAFF.

This clonotype was counted at least ten times. In DNA form, the CDR3 reads TGCAGCGGGACAGCCACCGGGGAGCTGTTTTTT. Protein product: CSGTATGELFF. The chain links TRBV29-1 to TRBJ2-2; maybe TRBD1 (6 bases). Germline V gives CDR1 SQVTM, CDR2 ANQGSEA. Trimming left V 7 bases short and J 4 bases short, with 7 bases between. CDR3 size: 11 residues.

This clonotype was detected ten times or more. V usage is TRBV20-1 and J usage is TRBJ1-5; 8 bases agree with TRBD1. Germline CDR1 is DFQATT and CDR2 is SNEGSKA (reference sequence). This CDR3 contains 12 residues. Trimming removed 6 bases from V and 3 bases from J; junction bases left unmatched: 1. The CDR3 spells CSAQGDNQPQHF. CDR3 in DNA: TGCAGTGCACAGGGGGACAATCAGCCCCAGCATTTT.

The sample holds many counts of this clonotype. J is TRBJ2-7 and V is TRBV5-1; perhaps D is TRBD1 or TRBD2 (6 bases each). V was cut by 4 bases and J by 0 bases, with 14 bases left in between. Looked up from germline, CDR1 is SGHRS and CDR2 is YFSETQ. The CDR3 length is 15 residues. CDR3 DNA: TGCGCCAGCAGCGAGACAGGAGGGAGCTCCTACGAGCAGTACTTC. Its translation: CASSETGGSSYEQYF.